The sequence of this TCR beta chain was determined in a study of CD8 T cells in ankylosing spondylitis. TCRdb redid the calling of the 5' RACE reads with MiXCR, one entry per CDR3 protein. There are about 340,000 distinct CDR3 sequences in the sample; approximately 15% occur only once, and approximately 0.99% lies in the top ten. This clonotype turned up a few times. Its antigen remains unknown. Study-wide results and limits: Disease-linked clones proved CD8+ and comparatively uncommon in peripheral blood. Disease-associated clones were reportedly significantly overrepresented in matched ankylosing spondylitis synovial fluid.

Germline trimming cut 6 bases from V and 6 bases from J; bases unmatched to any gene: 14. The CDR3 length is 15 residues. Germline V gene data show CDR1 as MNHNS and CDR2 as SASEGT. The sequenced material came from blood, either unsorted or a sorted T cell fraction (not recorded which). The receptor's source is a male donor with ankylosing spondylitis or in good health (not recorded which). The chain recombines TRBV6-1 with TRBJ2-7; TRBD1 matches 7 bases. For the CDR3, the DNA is TGTGCCAGCAGACACGAAGACAGGGCGTGGGCCGAGCAGTACTTC. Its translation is CASRHEDRAWAEQYF.